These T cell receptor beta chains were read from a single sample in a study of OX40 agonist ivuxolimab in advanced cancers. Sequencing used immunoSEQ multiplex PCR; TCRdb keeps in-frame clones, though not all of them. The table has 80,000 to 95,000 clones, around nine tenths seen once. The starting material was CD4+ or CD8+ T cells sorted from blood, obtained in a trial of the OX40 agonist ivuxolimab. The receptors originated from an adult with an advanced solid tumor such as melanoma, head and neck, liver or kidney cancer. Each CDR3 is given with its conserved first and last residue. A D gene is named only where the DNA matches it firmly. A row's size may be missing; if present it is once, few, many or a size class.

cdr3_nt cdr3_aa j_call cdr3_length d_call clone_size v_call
TGTGCCTGCATGTATGGACAGCCTCAAGAGACCCAGTACTTC CACMYGQPQETQYF TRBJ2-5 14 NA NA TRBV2
TGCGCCAGCAGCCCGGACAGCAGCAATCGGCCCCAGCATTTT CASSPDSSNRPQHF TRBJ1-5 14 NA NA TRBV5-1
TGTGCCAGCAGCTTAGTCTTCACAGATACGCAGTATTTT CASSLVFTDTQYF TRBJ2-3 13 NA NA TRBV11-3
TGTGCCAGCAGTGAATACCGGACAGGTGGGGTGAACACTGAAGCTTTCTTT CASSEYRTGGVNTEAFF TRBJ1-1 17 TRBD1 NA TRBV6-1
TGTGCCAGCAGCTTCGGCAGGGAGGGGCCCCAGCATTTT CASSFGREGPQHF TRBJ1-5 13 NA NA TRBV5-8
TGTGCCAGCAGTATAACGAACACCGGGGAGCTGTTTTTT CASSITNTGELFF TRBJ2-2 13 NA NA TRBV28
TGCGCCAGCAAGGCAGGTAGAACTGAAGCTTTCTTT CASKAGRTEAFF TRBJ1-1 12 NA NA TRBV10-2
TGCGCCAGCAGCCATTCAGGGGTACAGGGGGGCATTGCAGATACGCAGTATTTT CASSHSGVQGGIADTQYF TRBJ2-3 18 TRBD1 few TRBV4-3
TGCGCCAGCGAATCGGGGAAAGTTGAGACAGATACGCAGTATTTT CASESGKVETDTQYF TRBJ2-3 15 NA NA TRBV5-1
TGTGCCAGTAGTAGTAACAGGGGCTACGAGCAGTACTTC CASSSNRGYEQYF TRBJ2-7 13 TRBD1 NA TRBV19
TGTGCCTGGAGAGGTTTTGGGAAAAATGGCTACACCTTC CAWRGFGKNGYTF TRBJ1-2 13 NA NA TRBV30
TGCGCCAGCGGCGGTTCAGGGGGCACGAGTGAAAAACTGTTTTTT CASGGSGGTSEKLFF TRBJ1-4 15 TRBD1 once TRBV5-1
TGTGCCAGCAGTTTGGGACAGAATTCCCAAGAGACCCAGTACTTC CASSLGQNSQETQYF TRBJ2-5 15 TRBD1 NA TRBV28
TGCGCCAGTGGGGGAGGGGTTGGATGGCAAGAGACCCAGTACTTC CASGGGVGWQETQYF TRBJ2-5 15 TRBD2 NA TRBV5-1
TGTGCCAGCAGTGAAGAAGGGACTGTGACCTATGGCTACACCTTC CASSEEGTVTYGYTF TRBJ1-2 15 NA NA TRBV6-1
TGTGCCAGCAGTTCCCCTAGCGGCCCCTCCTACAATGAGCAGTTCTTC CASSSPSGPSYNEQFF TRBJ2-1 16 TRBD2 NA TRBV27
TGTGCCACCTCGGGAGGGATGAACACTGAAGCTTTCTTT CATSGGMNTEAFF TRBJ1-1 13 NA once TRBV27
TGTGCCAGCAGTCGGGGGGCGGCCTATGGCTACACCTTC CASSRGAAYGYTF TRBJ1-2 13 NA NA TRBV25-1
TGTGCCAGCAGCCAAGAAGTCAGGGTCGGGCAGTTCTTC CASSQEVRVGQFF TRBJ2-1 13 NA NA TRBV14
TGTGCCAGCAGCTTAATCAGGGGCACTGAAGCTTTCTTT CASSLIRGTEAFF TRBJ1-1 13 NA NA TRBV7-3